Sequencing of this TCR beta chain was carried out in a study of blood T cell repertoires in COVID-19. Study summary: The samples span acute and convalescent COVID-19 from the United States, Italy and Spain. The analysed material was cDNA or gDNA that came from T cells, B-cell-depleted T cells, or PBMCs.

One Seattle source followed patients from active infection through their disease course. Trimming took 5 bases from V and 3 from J, leaving 20 bases between them. Germline CDR1 MGHRA, CDR2 YSYEKL. The CDR3 runs 17 residues. As handled by the study authors: Reference gene primer amplification gave estimated nucleated cell counts. The protocol was immunoSEQ multiplex PCR, while the TCRdb copy is restricted to in-frame clones and leaves out a portion. V, J and clone size derive from that table, while D and trimming were established from the DNA sequence. The table records about 180,000 clones, roughly four fifths of them present only once.

Sequenced input: peripheral blood. V is TRBV4-1 and J is TRBJ1-3, with D possibly TRBD1 on 6 matching bases. This TCR derives from a woman aged 70-85 years with COVID-19, enrolled during active disease. The CDR3 loop reads CASSARQDASGGNTIYF. In DNA, the CDR3 is TGCGCCAGCAGCGCCCGACAGGATGCCTCCGGTGGAAACACCATATATTTT.